This TCR beta chain came from a study of shared clonotypes between healthy human individuals. Study context: There were three CD4 naive, three CD4 memory, two CD8 naive and one CD8 memory plates per donor. Findings of the study overall: Generally, naive subsets came out with larger estimated richness than memory subsets. Compared with clonotypes that all four donors shared, non-shared clonotypes had lower generation probabilities.

In germline, CDR1 is LGHNA, CDR2 YNFKEQ. This CDR3 has 15 residues. V lost 4 bases and J lost 5; bases outside the gene matches: 10. Sequencing was performed with immunoSEQ multiplex PCR; in TCRdb, only in-frame clones are kept and a portion is missing. This sample yields 600,000 to 750,000 clones, of which approximately 72% are seen a single time; roughly 1.8% belongs to the top ten. CD4+ cells underwent separation, giving CD45RA+ naive and CD45RA-negative memory subsets. Note on this clone: Its antigen is undetermined.

The sequence came from a young woman in good health. The material sequenced was memory CD4+ T cells sorted from blood. This sample's subset: CD45RA-negative fraction. V is TRBV4-2 and J is TRBJ2-5, with 7 bases matching TRBD2. The CDR3 loop reads CASSPSDWRGETQYF. CDR3 nucleotide sequence: TGTGCCAGCAGCCCCTCGGACTGGCGGGGGGAGACCCAGTACTTC.